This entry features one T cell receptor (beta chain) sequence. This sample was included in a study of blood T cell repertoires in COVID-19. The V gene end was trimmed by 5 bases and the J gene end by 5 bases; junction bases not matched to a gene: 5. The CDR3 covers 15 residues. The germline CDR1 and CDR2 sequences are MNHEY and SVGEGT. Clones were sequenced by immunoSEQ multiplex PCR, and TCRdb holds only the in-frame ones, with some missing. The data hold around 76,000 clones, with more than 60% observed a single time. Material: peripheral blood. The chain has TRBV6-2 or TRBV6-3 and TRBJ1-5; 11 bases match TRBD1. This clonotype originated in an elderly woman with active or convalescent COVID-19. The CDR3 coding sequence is TGTGCCAGCAGTATCGGACAGGGGGCTTATCAGCCCCAGCATTTT. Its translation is CASSIGQGAYQPQHF.